The 25 T cell receptor beta chains reported below all come from one sample, sequenced in a study of identical twins' blood T cells. TCRdb reprocessed the 5' RACE reads with MiXCR, giving one entry per CDR3 protein. Of about 370,000 distinct CDR3 sequences detected, roughly 28% appear once; the ten largest clones hold about 6%. Sequences were obtained from PBMCs. The origin of the receptors is a woman aged 18-55 years in good health.

The chain combines TRBV5-1 with TRBJ1-2; 9 bases match TRBD1. The CDR3 sequence is 15 residues long. Germline CDR1 and CDR2: SGHRS and YFSETQ. Trimming cost V 4 bases and J 0 bases; bases outside gene matches: 4. CDR3 region: CASSTDRGANYGYTF. CDR3 nucleotides: TGCGCCAGCAGCACGGACAGGGGAGCTAACTATGGCTACACCTTC. The full variable domain, in which reference TRBV5-1 and TRBJ1-2 provide the parts outside the CDR3, is KAGVTQTPRYLIKTRGQQVTLSCSPISGHRSVSWYQQTPGQGLQFLFEYFSETQRNKGNFPGRFSGRQFSNSRSEMNVSTLELGDSALYLCASSTDRGANYGYTFGSGTRLTVV.

The J gene is TRBJ2-2, the V gene TRBV29-1; a weak D match, TRBD2 (5 bases). V lost 1 base to trimming and J lost 4 bases, with 19 bases between them. The CDR3 spans 17 residues. Germline V lookup: CDR1 SQVTM, CDR2 ANQGSEA. The CDR3 loop reads CSVEGGGTAYSTGELFF. The CDR3 DNA follows: TGCAGCGTTGAAGGCGGAGGAACAGCTTATAGCACCGGGGAGCTGTTTTTT.

This clonotype was found a few times. The chain combines TRBV29-1 with TRBJ2-3, with no clear D. V gave up 4 bases and J gave up 6 bases, with 14 bases separating them. Germline CDR1 is SQVTM and CDR2 is ANQGSEA. CDR3 length: 13 residues. DNA for the CDR3: TGCAGCGTTGTGGTCAGGATTGGGGATACGCAGTATTTT. Protein product: CSVVVRIGDTQYF.

The CDR3 is CASRVFAGESEAFF. CDR3 sequence (DNA): TGTGCCAGCAGGGTTTTCGCGGGGGAATCAGAAGCTTTCTTT. The rearrangement uses TRBV11-3 and TRBJ1-1, with a weak D call TRBD1 (5 bases). The CDR3 sequence is 14 residues long. V was trimmed by 6 bases and J by 8 bases, leaving 19 bases between them. Germline V gene sequence: CDR1 SGHNT, CDR2 YENEEA.

The rearrangement uses TRBV7-7 and TRBJ2-3; D is tentatively TRBD1 or TRBD2 (5 bases each). CDR1 is SSHAT, CDR2 FNYEAQ, per germline (reference sequence). V was cut by 5 bases and J by 4 bases, with 13 bases left in between. CDR3 length: 14 amino acids. The CDR3 region is CASSRDPSADTQYF. CDR3 sequence (DNA): TGTGCCAGCAGCAGGGACCCGTCCGCAGATACGCAGTATTTT.

This clonotype has a handful of counts. The V and J genes are TRBV9 and TRBJ2-1; 7 bases match TRBD2. Germline V gene lookup returns CDR1 SGDLS and CDR2 YYNGEE. The V gene end was trimmed by 4 bases and the J gene end by 2 bases; junction bases not matched to a gene: 6. The CDR3 loop spans 15 amino acids. CDR3 nucleotide sequence: TGTGCCAGCAGCTCATTGGCGGGGGCCTACAATGAGCAGTTCTTC. Residues: CASSSLAGAYNEQFF.

This clonotype was counted only a few times. The chain employs TRBV20-1 and TRBJ2-7; 8 nucleotides align to TRBD2. J lost 2 bases, V lost 3 bases, and 6 bases had no gene match. Per germline, CDR1 DFQATT and CDR2 SNEGSKA (reference sequence). CDR3 length equals 14 residues. As DNA, the CDR3 is TGCAGTGCTAGGATGCGGGGGGTAGCCTACGAGCAGTACTTC. Its translation is CSARMRGVAYEQYF.

This clonotype was found a few times. J is TRBJ1-1 and V is TRBV2, with D maybe TRBD1 (6 bases). V lost 7 bases, J lost 5 bases, and 14 bases lay in between. CDR3 length: 13 amino acids. Per the germline V gene, CDR1 is SNHLY and CDR2 is FYNNEI. This CDR3 is CASTEGGETEAFF. CDR3 nucleotides: TGTGCCAGCACCGAGGGGGGGGAGACTGAAGCTTTCTTT.

This clonotype was counted a few times. V and J are TRBV9 and TRBJ2-3; D is undetermined. The CDR3 has 14 amino acids. V lost 0 bases to trimming and J lost 0 bases, with 5 bases between them. The germline V gene has CDR1 SGDLS and CDR2 YYNGEE. The CDR3 bases are TGTGCCAGCAGCGTAGCAGCTAGCACAGATACGCAGTATTTT. It yields the protein CASSVAASTDTQYF. Full variable domain (outside the CDR3, taken from reference TRBV9 and TRBJ2-3): DSGVTQTPKHLITATGQRVTLRCSPRSGDLSVYWYQQSLDQGLQFLIQYYNGEERAKGNILERFSAQQFPDLHSELNLSSLELGDSALYFCASSVAASTDTQYFGPGTRLTVL.

J is TRBJ1-1 and V is TRBV13; D gene unclear. The CDR3 runs 12 residues. The germline V gene has CDR1 PRHDT and CDR2 FYEKMQ (reference sequence). V was clipped by 0 bases and J by 8 bases, with 7 bases between them. CDR3 in DNA: TGTGCCAGCAGCTTAGGGGCAGGAGAAGCTTTCTTT. Amino acids: CASSLGAGEAFF.

This clonotype came up a few times. The genes are TRBV7-9 and TRBJ2-1, with 7 bases lining up with TRBD2. Germline assignment: CDR1 SEHNR and CDR2 FQNEAQ (reference sequence). V dropped 1 base and J dropped 3; count of bases not matched to a gene: 9. The CDR3 has 17 amino acids. Written as DNA, the CDR3 is TGTGCCAGCAGCTTAGGGTCGTCCGGACTAGACTACAATGAGCAGTTCTTC. It codes for CASSLGSSGLDYNEQFF.

Only a few counts were recorded for this clonotype. J is TRBJ2-2 and V is TRBV24-1, with D unclear. This CDR3 has 11 residues. Per the germline V gene, CDR1 is KGHDR and CDR2 is SFDVKD. V was trimmed by 4 bases and J by 8 bases, leaving 4 bases between them. As DNA, the CDR3 is TGTGCCACCAGTGACCGAGGGGAGCTGTTTTTT. The encoded protein is CATSDRGELFF.

This clonotype was detected a few times. CDR3 DNA: TGCAGTGCTAGGGGGGAATCCTACGAGCAGTACTTC. Protein product: CSARGESYEQYF. This chain connects TRBV20-1 to TRBJ2-7; D tentatively fits TRBD1 or TRBD2 (5 bases each). Between the trimmed V and J ends, which lost 3 bases and 1 base, there was a span of 7 bases. In germline, CDR1 is DFQATT, CDR2 SNEGSKA (reference sequence). The CDR3 is 12 residues long.

The chain has TRBV12-5 and TRBJ1-2, with TRBD1 matching over 10 bases. CDR3 length: 15 residues. The germline V gene encodes CDR1 LGHNT and CDR2 FRNRAP. With 1 base clipped from V and 9 bases from J, the junction kept 8 bases outside the gene matches. The CDR3, as DNA: TGTGCTAGTGGTTTGGCCAAGACAGGGGGCAGGAGCTACACCTTC. This translates into CASGLAKTGGRSYTF. Full variable domain (rest looked up from reference TRBV12-5 and TRBJ1-2): DARVTQTPRHKVTEMGQEVTMRCQPILGHNTVFWYRQTMMQGLELLAYFRNRAPLDDSGMPKDRFSAEMPDATLATLKIQPSEPRDSAVYFCASGLAKTGGRSYTFGSGTRLTVV.

This clonotype has a handful of counts. Because the CDR3 is missing its conserved closing phenylalanine or tryptophan, this is likely a read error. The V gene is TRBV7-9, the J gene TRBJ1-3; tentative D call: TRBD1 (6 bases). CDR3 size: 15 residues. CDR1 and CDR2 (germline): SEHNR, FQNEAQ (reference sequence). Trimming cost V 3 bases and J 4 bases, with 13 bases left between them. CDR3 bases: TGTGCCAGCAGCTTTTGGGGGGCGAAAGGAAACACCATATATTCT. Its translation: CASSFWGAKGNTIYS.

The rearrangement links TRBV3-1 to TRBJ2-7, with D unresolved. Deletions cut 1 base from V and 1 base from J, with 8 bases between. Germline CDR1 LGHDT, CDR2 YNNKEL (reference sequence). The CDR3 sequence is 14 residues long. CDR3 loop: CASSQGTASYEQYF. In nucleotides, the CDR3 is TGTGCCAGCAGCCAAGGGACGGCGTCCTACGAGCAGTACTTC.

This clonotype has a handful of counts. J is TRBJ1-1 and V is TRBV13; 7 bases agree with TRBD1. The CDR3 consists of 16 residues. After removal of 1 base from V and 3 bases from J, the junction contained 8 bases not matched to a gene. Germline V gene data show CDR1 as PRHDT and CDR2 as FYEKMQ (reference sequence). CDR3 in amino acids: CASSLDPTGVDTEAFF. CDR3 bases: TGTGCCAGCAGCTTAGACCCAACAGGGGTAGACACTGAAGCTTTCTTT.

This chain joins TRBV7-2 and TRBJ2-1; D is unresolved. The CDR3 totals 16 residues. Trimming removed 3 bases at V and 9 bases at J, with 21 bases between. Looked up from germline, CDR1 is SGHTA and CDR2 is FQGNSA. The CDR3 DNA sequence: TGTGCCAGCAGCTTCGGGTCGGAGATCAAACACATTGAGCAGTTCTTC. This sequence encodes CASSFGSEIKHIEQFF.

This clonotype appeared a single time. A much larger clonotype is one base distant, so this may be a read error. The V and J genes are TRBV7-9 and TRBJ1-1; 10 positions agree with TRBD1. The CDR3 has 17 residues. Per the germline V gene, CDR1 is SEHNR and CDR2 is FQNEAQ (reference sequence). The CDR3 DNA reads as TGTGCCAGCGGCTTAGCTTGGGACAGGGGAGTGAACACTGAAGCTTTCTTT. Translating it yields CASGLAWDRGVNTEAFF. The full variable domain, rest sourced from reference TRBV7-9 and TRBJ1-1, is DTGVSQNPRHKITKRGQNVTFRCDPISEHNRLYWYRQTLGQGPEFLTYFQNEAQLEKSRLLSDRFSAERPKGSFSTLEIQRTEQGDSAMYLCASGLAWDRGVNTEAFFGQGTRLTVV.

This chain uses TRBV5-1 with TRBJ2-2; TRBD1 or TRBD2 may be the D gene (5 bases each). The germline V gene has CDR1 SGHRS and CDR2 YFSETQ. Trimming took off 6 bases at V and 1 base at J, with 16 bases between the two ends. The CDR3 extends over 16 amino acids. The DNA for the CDR3 is TGCGCCAGCAACGGACGGGGACCCCAGAACACCGGGGAGCTGTTTTTT. Residues: CASNGRGPQNTGELFF.

The table lists this clonotype with many counts. The chain combines TRBV14 with TRBJ2-3; the D is unclear. The V and J ends lost 1 base and 3 bases respectively, with 5 bases between them. The length of the CDR3 is 13 residues. Germline assignment: CDR1 SGHDN and CDR2 FVKESK. CDR3 in amino acids: CASSQVGTDTQYF. CDR3 DNA sequence: TGTGCCAGCAGCCAAGTCGGAACAGATACGCAGTATTTT. The full variable domain, its missing parts supplied by reference TRBV14 and TRBJ2-3, is EAGVTQFPSHSVIEKGQTVTLRCDPISGHDNLYWYRRVMGKEIKFLLHFVKESKQDESGMPNNRFLAERTGGTYSTLKVQPAELEDSGVYFCASSQVGTDTQYFGPGTRLTVL.

This clonotype was detected ten times or more. J is TRBJ1-1 and V is TRBV6-5; D possibly corresponds to TRBD1 (5 bases). V was pared by 2 bases and J by 9 bases, with 13 bases between. This CDR3 spans 13 amino acids. The germline CDR1 and CDR2 sequences are MNHEY and SVGAGI. CDR3 sequence: CASSYPPGRQAFF. CDR3 nucleotides: TGTGCCAGCAGTTACCCCCCAGGGCGCCAAGCTTTCTTT.

Only one count was recorded for this clonotype. A much larger clone sits a single nucleotide away, making a read error possible. CDR3 loop: CASNSNQGGNQPQHF. In nucleotides, the CDR3 is TGTGCCAGCAACTCAAACCAGGGGGGAAATCAGCCCCAGCATTTT. The chain is built from TRBV7-9 and TRBJ1-5, with TRBD1 matching over 7 bases. Looked up from germline, CDR1 is SEHNR and CDR2 is FQNEAQ (reference sequence). Trimming took 7 bases from V and 4 from J; bases not matched to a gene: 10. This CDR3 contains 15 residues.

The V call is TRBV7-9, the J call TRBJ1-1; D may be TRBD1 (5 bases). The germline CDR1 and CDR2 sequences are SEHNR and FQNEAQ (reference sequence). V lost 1 base to trimming and J lost 4 bases, with 7 bases between them. The CDR3 is 13 residues long. The CDR3 loop is CASSLEGSTEAFF. The CDR3, as DNA: TGTGCCAGCAGCTTAGAGGGGAGCACTGAAGCTTTCTTT. Full variable domain (remainder filled in from reference TRBV7-9 and TRBJ1-1): DTGVSQNPRHKITKRGQNVTFRCDPISEHNRLYWYRQTLGQGPEFLTYFQNEAQLEKSRLLSDRFSAERPKGSFSTLEIQRTEQGDSAMYLCASSLEGSTEAFFGQGTRLTVV.

Note on this clonotype: At one boundary the junction diverges from the germline segment, which might be a read error. V is TRBV7-9 and J is TRBJ2-1; D is uncertain. Germline V gene data show CDR1 as SEHNR and CDR2 as FQNEAQ (reference sequence). There are 13 residues in the CDR3. The CDR3 nucleotides are TGTGCCAGCGGCTTAGTGGGCGTAAATGAGCAGTTCTTC. The encoded protein is CASGLVGVNEQFF.